The 19 T cell receptor beta chains given below trace back to one sample, sequenced in a study of cytomegalovirus exposure and HLA in healthy donors. 13 Jbeta primers and 60 Vbeta primers were used for the PCR. Sequenced by immunoSEQ multiplex PCR; TCRdb stores in-frame clones only, minus some. The sample has 130,000 to 150,000 clones; roughly 80% are singletons. The sequenced material came from PBMCs. These receptors were taken from a man aged 40-49 years in good health and CMV-seropositive.

The rearrangement links TRBV29-1 to TRBJ2-7; tentative D call: TRBD1 (6 bases). The CDR3 spans 13 residues. V lost 5 bases, J lost 2 bases, and 13 bases lay in between. The germline V gene encodes CDR1 SQVTM and CDR2 ANQGSEA. The CDR3 loop is CSVSPGDPYEQYF. CDR3 coding DNA: TGCAGCGTTTCCCCAGGGGACCCCTACGAGCAGTACTTC.

The J gene is TRBJ2-1, the V gene TRBV2, with 8 bases fitting TRBD1. With V trimmed by 6 bases and J by 2 bases, 9 bases remained unmatched. This CDR3 is built from 16 residues. Per the germline V gene, CDR1 is SNHLY and CDR2 is FYNNEI. CDR3 region: CASRAGQGHPYNEQFF. The DNA of the CDR3 is TGTGCCAGCAGGGCAGGACAGGGACACCCCTACAATGAGCAGTTCTTC.

The chain recombines TRBV7-8 with TRBJ1-1; 8 bases map to TRBD1. V shed 5 bases and J 2 bases; nucleotides not matched to a gene: 10. This CDR3 is built from 16 residues. The germline V gene has CDR1 SGHVS and CDR2 FQNEAQ. For the CDR3, the DNA is TGTGCCAGCAGCCATGGCCGGGACAGGAGAAACACTGAAGCTTTCTTT. It codes for CASSHGRDRRNTEAFF.

This clone was counted a few times. The genes are TRBV5-1 and TRBJ2-7; weak D call: TRBD1 (6 bases). CDR3 length: 12 amino acids. The germline V and J ends were trimmed by 2 bases and 3 bases, with 6 bases remaining between them. Germline V gene sequence: CDR1 SGHRS, CDR2 YFSETQ. The CDR3 protein is CASSLQGYEQYF. The CDR3, as DNA: TGCGCCAGCAGCTTACAGGGCTACGAGCAGTACTTC.

The rearrangement links TRBV5-4 to TRBJ2-5, with 7 bases aligning to TRBD1. V shed 4 bases and J 5 bases; nucleotides not matched to a gene: 11. Germline V gives CDR1 SGHNT, CDR2 YYREEE (reference sequence). This CDR3 region has 15 residues. The DNA of the CDR3 is TGTGCCAGCAGCCCATTCCGAGGGGGCAGGGAGACCCAGTACTTC. The encoded protein is CASSPFRGGRETQYF. The full variable domain, completed using reference TRBV5-4 and TRBJ2-5, is ETGVTQSPTHLIKTRGQQVTLRCSSQSGHNTVSWYQQALGQGPQFIFQYYREEENGRGNFPPRFSGLQFPNYSSELNVNALELDDSALYLCASSPFRGGRETQYFGPGTRLLVL.

CDR3 residues: CASSSPPNQPQHF. DNA of the CDR3: TGTGCCAGCAGTTCCCCCCCGAATCAGCCCCAGCATTTT. The chain recombines TRBV27 with TRBJ1-5, with D hard to call. This CDR3 has 13 amino acids. Trimming left V 4 bases short and J 4 bases short, with 8 bases between. Germline CDR1 and CDR2: MNHEY and SMNVEV (reference sequence).

The chain recombines TRBV5-1 with TRBJ2-7; 7 bases are a match to TRBD2. The germline CDR1 and CDR2 sequences are SGHRS and YFSETQ. V lost 1 base, J lost 6 bases, and 4 bases stayed unmatched. The CDR3 covers 13 residues. The CDR3 here is CASSLQGGPEQYF. CDR3 nucleotide sequence: TGCGCCAGCAGCTTGCAGGGAGGGCCCGAGCAGTACTTC.

V gene TRBV7-8 combines with J gene TRBJ2-1; tentative D call: TRBD2 (5 bases). From germline, CDR1 is SGHVS and CDR2 FQNEAQ. V was trimmed by 1 base and J by 0 bases, leaving 10 bases between them. This CDR3 comprises 16 residues. CDR3: CASSLGRGSSYNEQFF. Written as DNA, the CDR3 is TGTGCCAGCAGCTTAGGTCGGGGTAGCTCCTACAATGAGCAGTTCTTC.

This clone was observed a handful of times. The chain carries TRBV28 and TRBJ2-7; a weak D match, TRBD1 (6 bases). Trimming shortened V by 6 bases and J by 4 bases, and 10 bases separated the two germline ends. The CDR3 covers 12 residues. Per germline, CDR1 MDHEN and CDR2 SYDVKM. The CDR3 loop reads CASRQGYYEQYF. The CDR3 nucleotides read TGTGCCAGCAGGCAGGGGTATTACGAGCAGTACTTC.

The V and J genes are TRBV2 and TRBJ1-2; D might be TRBD1 (5 bases). The germline V gene encodes CDR1 SNHLY and CDR2 FYNNEI. This CDR3 is built from 17 residues. With 3 bases removed from V and 1 base from J, the gap between germline ends came to 18 bases. Here the CDR3 DNA reads TGTGCCAGCAGTGACCCAGGGTCTAAAGGAATTAACTATGGCTACACCTTC. The encoded protein is CASSDPGSKGINYGYTF.

The V and J genes are TRBV28 and TRBJ2-3; TRBD1 is a possible D gene (6 bases). Germline values: CDR1 MDHEN, CDR2 SYDVKM. V lost 10 bases, J lost 6 bases, and 14 bases lay in between. The CDR3 spans 12 residues. The CDR3 spells CATNRESDTQYF. CDR3 DNA sequence: TGTGCCACTAACAGGGAGTCCGATACGCAGTATTTT.

The V gene is TRBV4-1, the J gene TRBJ2-7, with no clear D. This CDR3 has 14 residues. Looked up from germline, CDR1 is MGHRA and CDR2 is YSYEKL. With 6 bases removed from V and 0 bases from J, the gap between germline ends came to 12 bases. The DNA of the CDR3 is TGCGCCAGCAGTTCCCCGGGTCTCTCCTACGAGCAGTACTTC. Its protein is CASSSPGLSYEQYF.

The chain has TRBV7-2 and TRBJ2-2; 10 bases agree with TRBD2. V lost 6 bases, J lost 7 bases, and 8 bases stayed unmatched. The CDR3 runs 15 residues. Per the germline V gene, CDR1 is SGHTA and CDR2 is FQGNSA. CDR3 protein: CASSPASGSGGELFF. The DNA for the CDR3 is TGTGCCAGCAGTCCCGCTAGCGGGAGCGGCGGGGAGCTGTTTTTT.

The chain carries TRBV13 and TRBJ1-1; D call uncertain. V was cut by 5 bases and J by 5 bases, with 12 bases left in between. The CDR3 is made up of 13 amino acids. Per germline, CDR1 PRHDT and CDR2 FYEKMQ (reference sequence). The CDR3 region is CASSPAGKTEAFF. The CDR3, as DNA: TGTGCCAGCAGCCCGGCGGGGAAGACTGAAGCTTTCTTT.

A note on this clone: The junction differs from germline at one of its ends, possibly a read error. The chain is built from TRBV28 and TRBJ2-2; 9 bases agree with TRBD1. CDR3 size: 15 residues. Per germline, CDR1 MDHEN and CDR2 SYDVKM. This chain's CDR3 is CASSLWDREAGELFF. The CDR3, as DNA: TGTGCCAGCAGCTTATGGGACAGGGAAGCCGGGGAGCTGTTTTTT.

The chain combines TRBV19 with TRBJ1-5; TRBD1 aligns across 7 bases. CDR1 is LNHDA, CDR2 SQIVND, per germline (reference sequence). The CDR3 extends over 15 amino acids. The V and J ends lost 5 bases and 2 bases, in that order; junction bases with no gene match: 6. Here the CDR3 reads CASSLFTGGNQPQHF. The CDR3, as DNA: TGTGCCAGTAGTCTTTTTACAGGGGGCAATCAGCCCCAGCATTTT.

The chain uses TRBV4-3 and TRBJ1-4, with 11 bases fitting TRBD1. After removal of 0 bases from V and 7 bases from J, the junction contained 4 bases not matched to a gene. Germline CDR1 LGHNA, CDR2 YSLEER. This CDR3 is 16 amino acids long. CDR3 sequence reads: CASSQEPGTGGEKLFF. CDR3 sequence (DNA): TGCGCCAGCAGCCAAGAGCCCGGGACAGGGGGTGAAAAACTGTTTTTT.

The chain's CDR3 is CASGGMLPYEQYF. The CDR3 DNA follows: TGTGCCAGTGGGGGCATGCTTCCCTACGAGCAGTACTTC. The rearrangement joins TRBV19 to TRBJ2-7; D is perhaps TRBD1 (6 bases). There are 13 residues in the CDR3. The V end lost 8 bases, the J end lost 2 bases, and 13 bases lay between the germline ends. Germline V gives CDR1 LNHDA, CDR2 SQIVND (reference sequence).

This clone was counted ten times or more. The chain recombines TRBV6-6 with TRBJ1-4; maybe TRBD1 (6 bases). Deletions cut 8 bases from V and 5 bases from J, with 12 bases between. Germline V gene sequence: CDR1 MNHNY, CDR2 SVGAGI (reference sequence). This CDR3 has 13 residues. The CDR3 protein is CASSDRENEKLFF. The DNA of the CDR3 is TGTGCCAGCTCGGACAGAGAGAATGAAAAACTGTTTTTT.